These T cell receptor beta chains were read from a single sample in a study of T cells in Graves' hyperthyroidism and ophthalmopathy. MiXCR, applied by TCRdb to the multiplex PCR reads, yields one record per CDR3 protein. The sample has 450,000 to 650,000 distinct CDR3 sequences; more than 13% are singletons. Sequencing was done on a sample of blood. The receptors were sampled from a woman between 18 and 29 years old with Graves' ophthalmopathy. The CDR3 runs from the conserved cysteine through the conserved F or W. A D gene is named only where the DNA matches it firmly. Clone size appears in some rows only: once, few, many, or a class for an expanded clone.

TRBV11-2	many	TRBD2	TRBJ2-1	TGTGCCAGCAGCCTCCGTAGCGGGAGCTACAATGAGCAGTTCTTC	CASSLRSGSYNEQFF
TRBV9	many	-	TRBJ2-3	TGTGCCAGCAGCGTACTAGCGACCACAGATACGCAGTATTTT	CASSVLATTDTQYF
TRBV30	many	TRBD2	TRBJ2-5	TGTGCCTGGAGTGCCATTACTAGCGGGAGGGCCAGGAAAGAGACCCAGTACTTC	CAWSAITSGRARKETQYF
TRBV5-8	-	-	TRBJ2-3	TGTGCCAGCAGCTTGAGCAGGGAAGGAGATACGCAGTATTTT	CASSLSREGDTQYF
TRBV28	many	TRBD1	TRBJ1-5	TGTGCCAGCAGTTCGCGACAGGGGGGCCCCAATCAGCCCCAGCATTTT	CASSSRQGGPNQPQHF
TRBV6-1	few	TRBD2	TRBJ2-7	TGTGCCAGCAGTTACCGCTCCGGGAGGGCCTCCAACGAGCAGTACTTC	CASSYRSGRASNEQYF
TRBV24-1	-	-	TRBJ2-3	TGTGCCACCAGTGATTTACAGGGATGGACAGATACGCAGTATTTT	CATSDLQGWTDTQYF
TRBV6-1	many	TRBD1	TRBJ2-3	TGTGCCAGCAGTTTACAGGGGCCCTCAGATACGCAGTATTTT	CASSLQGPSDTQYF
TRBV5-4	-	TRBD1	TRBJ1-2	TGTGCCAGCAGCGGGGACAGGGCTAACCATGGCTACACCTTC	CASSGDRANHGYTF
TRBV6-1	many	TRBD2	TRBJ2-7	TGTGCCAGCAGTGCACGACTAGCGGGAACCTACGAGCAGTACTTC	CASSARLAGTYEQYF
TRBV28	many	TRBD1	TRBJ1-4	TGTGCCAGCCGCAACAGGGGGGCCCACAATGAAAAACTGTTTTTT	CASRNRGAHNEKLFF
TRBV25-1	few	-	TRBJ1-5	TGTGCCAGCAGTGACATATTCGATCAGCCCCAGCATTTT	CASSDIFDQPQHF
TRBV6-1	many	-	TRBJ1-4	TGTGCCAGCAGTGCCACAGTAAATGAAAAACTGTTTTTT	CASSATVNEKLFF
TRBV28	many	TRBD1	TRBJ1-1	TGTGCCAGCAGCACCGGGACAGGGGGCTCCTGGCCGAGCACTGAAGCTTTCTTT	CASSTGTGGSWPSTEAFF
TRBV4-2	-	-	TRBJ1-5	TGTGCCAGCAGCCAAGGCATTCTTGACGGGTACCAGCCCCAGCATTTT	CASSQGILDGYQPQHF
TRBV20-1	many	TRBD2	TRBJ2-5	TGCAGTGCAACCTTAACTAGCGGATGGTACCAAGAGACCCAGTACTTC	CSATLTSGWYQETQYF
TRBV5-5	-	-	TRBJ1-2	TGTGCCAGCAGCTTGGTGTTCCCAGGCAACTGGGGGTTTAGGGATGGCTACACCTTC	CASSLVFPGNWGFRDGYTF